These 11 T cell receptor beta chains share one sample of origin, sequenced in a study of blood T cells in healthy people across ages. Primed by a sample-barcoded 5' primer and a J-beta primer mix, a second PCR proceeded for about 6 to 12 cycles. Each CDR3 protein is one row after TCRdb ran MiXCR on the 5' RACE reads. The top ten hold less than 5% of the sample, which has about 1.5 million distinct CDR3 sequences, 40% to 45% seen once. Sequenced input: blood. These receptors originate from a woman younger than 30 in good health.

The CDR3: CASSDPRGVYGYTF. CDR3 sequence (DNA): TGTGCCAGCAGTGACCCGAGGGGCGTATATGGCTACACCTTC. This rearrangement joins TRBV25-1 to TRBJ1-2; tentative D call: TRBD1 (5 bases). Germline-derived CDR1 and CDR2 are MGHDK and SYGVNS. V lost 3 bases, J lost 5 bases, and 13 bases lay in between. The CDR3 totals 14 residues.

The CDR3 loop is CSAPLGLTSNEQYF. CDR3 nucleotides: TGCAGTGCTCCCCTGGGACTAACTTCCAATGAGCAGTACTTC. The chain is built from TRBV20-1 and TRBJ2-1, with 7 bases lining up with TRBD2. The end of the DNA fits TRBJ2-7 better, so the J call may be wrong. The germline CDR1 and CDR2 sequences are DFQATT and SNEGSKA (reference sequence). The CDR3 sequence is 14 residues long.

Only a few counts were recorded for this clonotype. The J gene is TRBJ1-1, the V gene TRBV7-9; D is unresolved. The CDR3 has 14 residues. Trimming removed 5 bases from V and 1 base from J, with 11 bases in between. Germline CDR1 SEHNR, CDR2 FQNEAQ (reference sequence). This CDR3 is CASSRPWGNTEAFF. CDR3 nucleotide sequence: TGTGCCAGCAGCCGGCCCTGGGGGAACACTGAAGCTTTCTTT.

A single count supports this clonotype. V and J are TRBV6-2 or TRBV6-3 and TRBJ2-1; 11 nucleotides agree with TRBD2. The CDR3 sequence is 16 residues long. V was clipped by 5 bases and J by 3 bases; unmatched bases: 6. Germline V gene data show CDR1 as MNHEY and CDR2 as SVGEGT. The CDR3 DNA is TGTGCCAGCAGTCCTAGACTAGCGGGACACTACAATGAGCAGTTCTTC. As protein: CASSPRLAGHYNEQFF.

J is TRBJ2-1 and V is TRBV29-1, with D tentatively TRBD1 or TRBD2 (5 bases each). Germline CDR1 and CDR2: SQVTM and ANQGSEA. Deletions cut 4 bases from V and 4 bases from J, with 11 bases between. The CDR3 is 13 residues long. The CDR3 DNA is TGCAGCGTTGGTGGGACGGATTACAATGAGCAGTTCTTC. The encoded protein is CSVGGTDYNEQFF.

J is TRBJ2-4 and V is TRBV5-1, with 8 bases matching TRBD2. CDR1 and CDR2 (germline): SGHRS, YFSETQ. V lost 4 bases, J lost 0 bases, and 6 bases stayed unmatched. CDR3 size: 16 residues. The DNA for the CDR3 is TGCGCCAGCAGCACCGGGAGGGTTCTAGCCAAAAACATTCAGTACTTC. Amino acid sequence: CASSTGRVLAKNIQYF.

This clonotype was seen many times. This chain connects TRBV12-3 or TRBV12-4 to TRBJ2-1, with D tentatively TRBD1 or TRBD2 (6 bases each). The V gene lost 4 bases and the J gene lost 8 bases, with 12 bases spanning the gap. CDR3 length equals 13 residues. CDR3 DNA: TGTGCCAGCAGTTCCCGGGGGCGGTATGAGCAGTTCTTC. Translated: CASSSRGRYEQFF.

The J gene is TRBJ2-1, the V gene TRBV18, with TRBD2 matching 12 bases. CDR1 is KGHSH and CDR2 is LQKENI in the germline V gene. This CDR3 region has 17 residues. Trimming removed 6 bases from V and 6 bases from J; junction bases left unmatched: 12. The CDR3 is CASSRTTGGLAGNEQFF. The CDR3 DNA follows: TGTGCCAGCTCTCGCACTACGGGGGGACTAGCGGGCAATGAGCAGTTCTTC. Full variable domain (rest looked up from reference TRBV18 and TRBJ2-1): NAGVMQNPRHLVRRRGQEARLRCSPMKGHSHVYWYRQLPEEGLKFMVYLQKENIIDESGMPKERFSAEFPKEGPSILRIQQVVRGDSAAYFCASSRTTGGLAGNEQFFGPGTRLTVL.

This clonotype was seen a handful of times. V usage is TRBV5-1 and J usage is TRBJ2-3, with 11 bases that match TRBD1. The CDR3 contains 15 residues. V dropped 4 bases and J dropped 3; count of bases not matched to a gene: 4. The V gene's germline CDR1 is SGHRS and CDR2 YFSETQ. The CDR3, as DNA: TGCGCCAGCAGCCCGGGACAGGGGGTAACAGATACGCAGTATTTT. It encodes CASSPGQGVTDTQYF.

The chain has TRBV5-1 and TRBJ1-2; D is unclear. The CDR3 runs to 13 residues. The V end was cut by 0 bases, the J end by 6 bases, with 9 bases between. Germline V lookup: CDR1 SGHRS, CDR2 YFSETQ. The chain's CDR3 is CASSLAPADGYTF. The DNA for the CDR3 is TGCGCCAGCAGCTTGGCTCCCGCCGATGGCTACACCTTC.

The chain couples TRBV28 to TRBJ2-7, with 7 bases fitting TRBD2. The assigned J gene may be wrong: the sequence end matches TRBJ2-5 better. Germline V gene lookup returns CDR1 MDHEN and CDR2 SYDVKM. This CDR3 spans 15 amino acids. The CDR3 sequence is CASSLDAGAEETQYF. In nucleotides, the CDR3 is TGTGCCAGCAGTTTAGATGCGGGAGCGGAAGAGACCCAGTACTTC.